This T cell receptor (beta chain) was recorded in a study of T-cell reconstitution after alpha-beta-depleted transplantation in children. This clonotype has just a few counts. Preparation of the TCRbeta library was carried out with unique molecular identifiers. One entry per CDR3 protein results from TCRdb running MiXCR on the PCR reads. The table shows around 680,000 distinct CDR3 sequences, with around 17% occurring only once. The CDR3 is 15 amino acids. CDR1 MNHEY and CDR2 SVGAGI come from the germline V gene. V was trimmed by 0 bases and J by 1 base, leaving 9 bases between them. This sequence was found in a human donor who donated a stem cell graft to a child with acute myeloid leukemia. The V gene is TRBV6-5, the J gene TRBJ1-1; D is ambiguous. This specimen was PBMCs from the stem cell graft donor, taken from the stem cell graft. The CDR3 spells CASSYSRQTNTEAFF. The DNA for the CDR3 is TGTGCCAGCAGTTACTCGAGGCAGACGAACACTGAAGCTTTCTTT.